This paragraph covers one T cell receptor (beta chain) sequence. The repertoire was sequenced with immunoSEQ multiplex PCR; TCRdb's copy has only in-frame clones and lacks some. The sample contains 54,000 or so clones, around 86% of which appear only once. The ends were cut back, 4 bases at V and 3 bases at J, with 11 bases in the middle. This CDR3 is 14 amino acids long. Germline V gives CDR1 LGHNA, CDR2 YNFKEQ. The source of the sample is a study of blood T cell repertoires in COVID-19. Whole-study context: Italy, Spain and the United States were the sources of the convalescent and acute COVID-19 samples.

Sequenced: peripheral blood. This TCR was recovered from a man aged 50 to 60 with active COVID-19. The chain links TRBV4-2 to TRBJ2-3, with a possible D match to TRBD2 (5 bases). The CDR3: CASSRAGMTDTQYF. The CDR3 DNA is TGTGCCAGCAGCCGGGCCGGGATGACAGATACGCAGTATTTT.